This T cell receptor beta chain was sequenced during a study of cytomegalovirus exposure and HLA in healthy donors. Unmatched junction bases numbered 20, after V lost 6 bases and J lost 6 bases. Germline CDR1 and CDR2: WNHNN and SYGVQD (reference sequence). The CDR3 has 19 residues. PCR used 60 Vbeta primers and 13 Jbeta primers. Generated by immunoSEQ multiplex PCR, the TCRdb table keeps only in-frame clones and is missing some. The sample includes roughly 120,000 clones, about 68% of them seen just once. The V and J genes are TRBV10-1 and TRBJ2-1; TRBD2 aligns across 10 bases. The TCR comes from a woman aged 40 to 55 in good health and CMV-seropositive. The specimen was PBMCs. The CDR3 here is CASSPGDSGRAKRRNEQFF. CDR3 DNA sequence: TGCGCCAGCAGCCCCGGGGACAGCGGGAGGGCCAAGAGGCGCAATGAGCAGTTCTTC.